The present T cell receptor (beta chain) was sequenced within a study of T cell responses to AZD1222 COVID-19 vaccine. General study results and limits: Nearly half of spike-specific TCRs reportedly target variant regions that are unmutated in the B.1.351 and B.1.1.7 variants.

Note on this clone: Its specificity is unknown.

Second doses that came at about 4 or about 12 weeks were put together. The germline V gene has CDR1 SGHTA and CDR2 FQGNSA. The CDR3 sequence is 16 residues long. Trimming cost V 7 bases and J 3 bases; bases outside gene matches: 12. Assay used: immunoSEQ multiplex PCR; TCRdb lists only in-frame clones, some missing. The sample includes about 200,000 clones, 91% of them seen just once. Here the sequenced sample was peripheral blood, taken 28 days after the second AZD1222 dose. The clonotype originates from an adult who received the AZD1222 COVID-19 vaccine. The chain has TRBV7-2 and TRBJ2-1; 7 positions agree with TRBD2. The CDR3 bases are TGTGCCAGCACCCTTCCTCGGGGGAGGGTCTACAATGAGCAGTTCTTC. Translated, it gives CASTLPRGRVYNEQFF.